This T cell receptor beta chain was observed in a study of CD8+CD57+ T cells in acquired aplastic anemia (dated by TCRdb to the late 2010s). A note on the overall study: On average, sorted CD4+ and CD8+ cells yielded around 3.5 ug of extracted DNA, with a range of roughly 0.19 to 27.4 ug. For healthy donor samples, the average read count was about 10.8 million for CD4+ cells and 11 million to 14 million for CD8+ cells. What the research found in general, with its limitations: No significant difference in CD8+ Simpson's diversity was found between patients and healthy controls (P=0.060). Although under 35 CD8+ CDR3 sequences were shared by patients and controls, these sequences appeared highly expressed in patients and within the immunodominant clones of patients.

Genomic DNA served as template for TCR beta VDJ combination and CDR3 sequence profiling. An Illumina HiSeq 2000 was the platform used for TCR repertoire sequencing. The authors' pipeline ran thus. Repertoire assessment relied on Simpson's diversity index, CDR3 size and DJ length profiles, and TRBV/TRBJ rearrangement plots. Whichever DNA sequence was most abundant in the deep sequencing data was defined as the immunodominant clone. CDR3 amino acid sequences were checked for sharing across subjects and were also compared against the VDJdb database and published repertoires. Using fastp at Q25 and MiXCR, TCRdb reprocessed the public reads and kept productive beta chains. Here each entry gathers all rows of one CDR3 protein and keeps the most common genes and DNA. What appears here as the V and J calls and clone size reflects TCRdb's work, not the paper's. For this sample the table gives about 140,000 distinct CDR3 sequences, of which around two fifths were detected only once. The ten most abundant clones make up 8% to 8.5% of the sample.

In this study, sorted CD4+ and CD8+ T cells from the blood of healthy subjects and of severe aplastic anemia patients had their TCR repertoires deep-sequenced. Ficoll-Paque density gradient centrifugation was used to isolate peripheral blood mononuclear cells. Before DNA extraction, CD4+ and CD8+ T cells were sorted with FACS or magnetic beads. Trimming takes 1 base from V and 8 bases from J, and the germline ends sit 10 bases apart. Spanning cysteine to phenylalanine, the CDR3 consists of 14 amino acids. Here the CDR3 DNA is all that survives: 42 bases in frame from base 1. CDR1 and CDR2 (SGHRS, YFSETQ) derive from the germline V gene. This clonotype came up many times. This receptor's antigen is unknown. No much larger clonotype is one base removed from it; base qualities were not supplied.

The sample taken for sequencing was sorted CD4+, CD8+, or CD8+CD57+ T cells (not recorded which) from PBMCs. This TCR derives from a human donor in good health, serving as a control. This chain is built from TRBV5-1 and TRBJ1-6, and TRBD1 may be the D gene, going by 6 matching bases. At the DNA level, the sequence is TGCGCCAGCAGCTTGACAGGGTCTGATTCACCCCTCCACTTT. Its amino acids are CASSLTGSDSPLHF. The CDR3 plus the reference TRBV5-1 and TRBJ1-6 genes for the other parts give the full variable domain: KAGVTQTPRYLIKTRGQQVTLSCSPISGHRSVSWYQQTPGQGLQFLFEYFSETQRNKGNFPGRFSGRQFSNSRSEMNVSTLELGDSALYLCASSLTGSDSPLHFGNGTRLTVT.